One T cell receptor beta chain is described in this entry. This sample was included in a study of blood T cell repertoires in COVID-19. Some clones are missing from TCRdb's copy, which holds only in-frame ones; the method was immunoSEQ multiplex PCR. The data show some 200,000 clones, around nine tenths seen once. Sequenced input: peripheral blood. This TCR was sampled from a woman between 18 and 29 years old who had recovered from COVID-19.

The CDR3 reads CASSPDGLASSYEQYF. The CDR3 DNA reads TGTGCCAGCAGCCCCGACGGATTAGCGTCTTCCTACGAGCAGTACTTC. This chain joins TRBV11-2 and TRBJ2-7; tentatively, D is TRBD2 (5 bases). Germline assignment: CDR1 SGHAT and CDR2 FQNNGV. Trimming cost V 5 bases and J 1 base, with 18 bases left between them. The CDR3 has 16 residues.